This is a list of T cell receptor beta chains from one sample in a study of cytomegalovirus exposure and HLA in healthy donors. TCRdb's table, derived via immunoSEQ multiplex PCR, lists solely in-frame clones and lacks some. Of approximately 150,000 clones listed, roughly 80% were seen once; the top ten hold around 1.5%. The source material was PBMCs. Receptors originate from a female donor in good health and CMV-seronegative. The CDR3 runs from the conserved cysteine through the conserved F or W. The D gene is left open where the match is weak. Clone size is shown for a subset of rows, as once, few, many or a class of expanded clone.

v_gene	d_gene	abundance	j_gene	CDR3aa	CDR3nt
TRBV11-1	TRBD1	.	TRBJ1-1	CASSYRGRNTEAFF	TGTGCCAGCAGCTACAGGGGGAGGAACACTGAAGCTTTCTTT
TRBV4-1	TRBD2	.	TRBJ2-3	CASSQATGGPGGDTQYF	TGCGCCAGCAGCCAAGCGACGGGAGGGCCCGGAGGAGATACGCAGTATTTT
TRBV5-4	TRBD2	.	TRBJ2-5	CASSRSGLAAETQYF	TGTGCCAGCAGCCGATCGGGACTAGCTGCAGAGACCCAGTACTTC
TRBV4-1	.	few	TRBJ1-1	CASSGRAGRDTEAFF	TGCGCCAGCAGCGGCCGAGCGGGGAGGGACACTGAAGCTTTCTTT
TRBV7-9	.	.	TRBJ2-2	CASSYAGGELFF	TGTGCCAGCAGCTACGCCGGCGGGGAGCTGTTTTTT
TRBV5-6	.	.	TRBJ2-1	CASSLASIDEQFF	TGTGCCAGCAGCTTGGCTAGTATCGATGAGCAGTTCTTC
TRBV27	TRBD2	.	TRBJ2-1	CASIPVAGGTYNEQFF	TGTGCCAGCATACCAGTAGCGGGGGGAACCTACAATGAGCAGTTCTTC
TRBV6-1	TRBD1	.	TRBJ1-2	CASRQGAVVYGYTF	TGTGCCAGCCGACAGGGGGCAGTAGTATATGGCTACACCTTC
TRBV27	.	few	TRBJ1-4	CASSPWWPTNEKLFF	TGTGCCAGCAGTCCTTGGTGGCCAACTAATGAAAAACTGTTTTTT
TRBV6-1	.	.	TRBJ2-7	CASSGGARTRYEQYF	TGTGCCAGCAGTGGGGGAGCGAGGACTCGGTACGAGCAGTACTTC
TRBV10-2	TRBD2	.	TRBJ2-2	CASRVAGGVTGELFF	TGCGCCAGCAGAGTAGCGGGGGGCGTCACCGGGGAGCTGTTTTTT
TRBV6-6	.	once	TRBJ2-7	CASSYSSSGYEQYF	TGTGCCAGCAGTTACTCGTCCTCCGGGTACGAGCAGTACTTC
TRBV7-2	TRBD1	.	TRBJ1-3	CASSPVQGATIYF	TGTGCCAGCAGCCCGGTACAGGGGGCGACCATATATTTT
TRBV11-3	TRBD1	once	TRBJ1-4	CASSPGQGNEKLFF	TGTGCCAGCAGCCCGGGACAGGGAAATGAAAAACTGTTTTTT
TRBV27	TRBD1	once	TRBJ1-2	CASSFLPLAPTGDYGYTF	TGTGCCAGCAGTTTTTTACCCCTAGCCCCGACAGGGGACTATGGCTACACCTTC
TRBV6-4	.	few	TRBJ1-5	CASTRLRQPQHF	TGTGCCAGCACCAGATTACGACAGCCCCAGCATTTT
TRBV6-5	TRBD2	once	TRBJ2-7	CASSYSSLAGQWEQYF	TGTGCCAGCAGTTACTCTAGCCTAGCGGGTCAGTGGGAGCAGTACTTC
TRBV6-5	.	.	TRBJ2-1	CASSYNYNVEQFF	TGTGCCAGCAGTTACAACTACAATGTGGAGCAGTTCTTC
TRBV30	TRBD1	.	TRBJ1-1	CAWKRDRGGTEAFF	TGTGCCTGGAAACGGGACAGGGGGGGCACTGAAGCTTTCTTT
TRBV27	.	.	TRBJ2-1	CAAASAYNEQFF	TGTGCCGCCGCATCGGCCTACAATGAGCAGTTCTTC
TRBV6-5	TRBD2	.	TRBJ2-7	CASSSRTSGSYEQYF	TGTGCCAGCAGCTCTAGGACTAGCGGATCCTACGAGCAGTACTTC